A selection of T cell receptor beta chains follows, all from one sample in a study of blood T cell repertoires in COVID-19. Using immunoSEQ multiplex PCR, the repertoire was profiled, and TCRdb retains in-frame clones only, with some absent. The data hold approximately 240,000 clones, with around 82% observed a single time. Material: peripheral blood. The receptors were sampled from an elderly woman with active or convalescent COVID-19. Each CDR3 is given with its conserved first and last residue. D genes are given only for firm matches. The size of a clone is reported for some rows only, either as once, few or many, or as a class for expanded clones.

d_call clone_size j_call v_call cdr3_nt cdr3_aa
TRBD1 few TRBJ2-2 TRBV3-1/TRBV3-2 TGTGCCAGCAGCGTCAGGGGGACCGGGGAGCTGTTTTTT CASSVRGTGELFF
TRBD1 - TRBJ1-3 TRBV2 TGTGCCAGCAGTGAAAGGGGGCAGGGGCGAAACACCATATATTTT CASSERGQGRNTIYF
- - TRBJ2-3 TRBV7-9 TGTGCCAGCAGCCCACAGGGGGGGGTCCCAGATACGCAGTATTTT CASSPQGGVPDTQYF
- - TRBJ2-3 TRBV19 TGTGCCAGTAGTATAGCTGGGGCGCGAAGCACAGATACGCAGTATTTT CASSIAGARSTDTQYF
- few TRBJ1-6 TRBV27 TGTGCCGGAGGGGCAGGGAGAGGTTCACCCCTCCACTTT CAGGAGRGSPLHF
- once TRBJ1-4 TRBV7-8 TGTGCCAGCAGCATCCAGACAAATGCTAATGAAAAACTGTTTTTT CASSIQTNANEKLFF
- - TRBJ2-5 TRBV24-1 TGTGCCACCAGTGATGTCCGGGGGGCAGGGGAGACCCAGTACTTC CATSDVRGAGETQYF
- once TRBJ1-1 TRBV10-3 TGTGCCATCACCCGATCAGCAGTGAGGGACACTGAAGCTTTCTTT CAITRSAVRDTEAFF
- - TRBJ1-1 TRBV11-2 TGTGCCAGCGCAGGGGACACTGAAGCTTTCTTT CASAGDTEAFF
- - TRBJ1-1 TRBV4-2 TGTGCCAGCAGCCAAGATGTTACGGGAGCGAACACTGAAGCTTTCTTT CASSQDVTGANTEAFF
- few TRBJ1-1 TRBV28 TGTGCCAGCAGTTCCTCCATGGGAGGGGTGAACACTGAAGCTTTCTTT CASSSSMGGVNTEAFF
TRBD2 - TRBJ2-1 TRBV18 TGTGCCAGCTCACCCTACCGAGCGGGAGGGCTCTGGGAGCAGTTCTTC CASSPYRAGGLWEQFF
- - TRBJ2-1 TRBV15 TGTGCCACCGGTCTAGACAGGAGCTCCTACAATGAGCAGTTCTTC CATGLDRSSYNEQFF